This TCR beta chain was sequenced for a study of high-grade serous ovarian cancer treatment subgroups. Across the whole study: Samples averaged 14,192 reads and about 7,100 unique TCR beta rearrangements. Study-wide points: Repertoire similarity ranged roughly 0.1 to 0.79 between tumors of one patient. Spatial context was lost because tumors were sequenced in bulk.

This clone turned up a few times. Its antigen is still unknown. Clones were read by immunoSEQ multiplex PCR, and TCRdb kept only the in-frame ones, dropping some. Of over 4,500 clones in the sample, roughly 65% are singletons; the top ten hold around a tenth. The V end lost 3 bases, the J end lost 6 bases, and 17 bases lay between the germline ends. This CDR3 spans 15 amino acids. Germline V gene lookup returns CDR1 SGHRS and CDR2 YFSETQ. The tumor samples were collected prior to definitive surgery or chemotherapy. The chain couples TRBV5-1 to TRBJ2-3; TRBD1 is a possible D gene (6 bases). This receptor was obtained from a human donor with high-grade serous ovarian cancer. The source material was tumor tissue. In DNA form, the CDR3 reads TGCGCCAGCAGCTCGCAACAGGGCCCCTCTGATACGCAGTATTTT. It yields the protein CASSSQQGPSDTQYF.